Following are 23 T cell receptor beta chains from one sample sequenced in a study of T cell repertoires in ileal Crohn's disease. As to time point: neoterminal ileum biopsy at postoperative endoscopy, about 6 months after surgery. Libraries were prepared by immunoSEQ multiplex PCR; TCRdb keeps only in-frame clonotypes and omits some of them. This table holds 2,000 to 3,000 clones, about three quarters found once. Sequenced material: ileal tissue. The receptors originated from an adult with Crohn's disease.

This clone is medium-sized (0.01 to 0.1%). The chain recombines TRBV4-1 with TRBJ2-3; 7 bases align to TRBD1. The CDR3 runs to 15 residues. Germline V lookup: CDR1 MGHRA, CDR2 YSYEKL. The trim removed 0 bases at V and 4 bases at J, leaving 4 bases unmatched. Written as DNA, the CDR3 is TGCGCCAGCAGCCAAGAACAGGGGAGCCCAGATACGCAGTATTTT. Translated: CASSQEQGSPDTQYF.

The gene calls are TRBV7-9 and TRBJ2-1, with 11 nucleotides matching TRBD1. The V segment lost 4 bases and the J segment 8 bases; nucleotides outside the gene matches: 7. Germline loops: CDR1 SEHNR, CDR2 FQNEAQ (reference sequence). This CDR3 contains 15 residues. The CDR3 nucleotides read TGTGCCAGCAGCTATATACGGACAGGGGGCTATGAGCAGTTCTTC. Amino acids: CASSYIRTGGYEQFF. The whole variable domain, filled in from reference TRBV7-9 and TRBJ2-1, reads DTGVSQNPRHKITKRGQNVTFRCDPISEHNRLYWYRQTLGQGPEFLTYFQNEAQLEKSRLLSDRFSAERPKGSFSTLEIQRTEQGDSAMYLCASSYIRTGGYEQFFGPGTRLTVL.

The V and J genes are TRBV5-6 and TRBJ2-7; possibly TRBD1 for D (5 bases). CDR1 is SGHDT, CDR2 YYEEEE, per germline. Between the trimmed V and J ends, which lost 0 bases and 6 bases, there was a span of 16 bases. The length of the CDR3 is 15 residues. The CDR3 loop is CASSLAGAGSLEQYF. The CDR3 DNA follows: TGTGCCAGCAGCTTGGCTGGGGCAGGGTCCCTCGAGCAGTACTTC.

The chain combines TRBV14 with TRBJ2-3, with D possibly TRBD2 on 6 matching bases. The V and J ends lost 0 bases and 4 bases respectively, with 11 bases between them. This CDR3 has 15 amino acids. Germline-derived CDR1 and CDR2 are SGHDN and FVKESK. CDR3 sequence: CASSQDPGLSDTQYF. The CDR3, as DNA: TGTGCCAGCAGCCAAGACCCGGGACTTTCAGATACGCAGTATTTT. The full variable domain, rest sourced from reference TRBV14 and TRBJ2-3, is EAGVTQFPSHSVIEKGQTVTLRCDPISGHDNLYWYRRVMGKEIKFLLHFVKESKQDESGMPNNRFLAERTGGTYSTLKVQPAELEDSGVYFCASSQDPGLSDTQYFGPGTRLTVL.

This clone showed up just once. The gene calls are TRBV7-9 and TRBJ2-7, with 13 bases lining up with TRBD2. V was clipped by 2 bases and J by 7 bases; unmatched bases: 2. Germline CDR1 SEHNR, CDR2 FQNEAQ (reference sequence). CDR3 length: 14 amino acids. DNA of the CDR3: TGTGCCAGCAGCTTAACTAGCGGGAGGGAAGAGCAGTACTTC. Protein sequence: CASSLTSGREEQYF.

The gene calls are TRBV30 and TRBJ1-2, with D maybe TRBD1 (5 bases). V was pared by 2 bases and J by 5 bases, with 12 bases between. The CDR3 has 13 residues. Looked up from germline, CDR1 is GTSNPN and CDR2 is SVGIG (reference sequence). Here the CDR3 reads CAWSRGDAYGYTF. CDR3 nucleotide sequence: TGTGCCTGGAGTCGGGGGGATGCGTATGGCTACACCTTC.

The chain carries TRBV10-3 and TRBJ2-1, with 8 positions matching TRBD2. This CDR3 is 14 amino acids long. Unmatched junction bases numbered 1, after V lost 2 bases and J lost 4 bases. CDR1 ENHRY and CDR2 SYGVKD come from the germline V gene. The CDR3 sequence: CAISETSGYNEQFF. The CDR3 coding sequence is TGTGCCATCAGTGAGACTAGCGGATACAATGAGCAGTTCTTC.

This clone was seen a handful of times. This chain links TRBV5-1 with TRBJ2-1, with 8 bases aligning to TRBD2. The CDR3 has 18 residues. CDR1 SGHRS and CDR2 YFSETQ come from the germline V gene. The junction had 13 bases not matched to a gene; V was cut back by 3 bases and J by 2 bases. The CDR3 nucleotides are TGCGCCAGCAGCTCACGACTAGGACTAGCCGATCCCTACAATGAGCAGTTCTTC. This encodes CASSSRLGLADPYNEQFF.

This chain uses TRBV5-5 with TRBJ2-3; D perhaps matches TRBD2 (5 bases). The V end lost 3 bases, the J end lost 6 bases, and 8 bases lay between the germline ends. The CDR3 is made up of 12 amino acids. Looked up from germline, CDR1 is SGHKS and CDR2 is YYEKEE (reference sequence). DNA for the CDR3: TGTGCCAGCAGCTGGGAGCGGGATACGCAGTATTTT. Its protein is CASSWERDTQYF.

This rearrangement joins TRBV27 to TRBJ2-5; TRBD2 is a possible D gene (5 bases). V lost 3 bases and J 3 bases, leaving 8 bases between the germline ends. CDR3 length: 13 residues. In germline, CDR1 is MNHEY, CDR2 SMNVEV (reference sequence). The chain's CDR3 is CASSFLGEETQYF. In nucleotides, the CDR3 is TGTGCCAGCAGTTTTCTCGGGGAAGAGACCCAGTACTTC.

The rearrangement uses TRBV5-1 and TRBJ1-1; 7 bases match TRBD1. This CDR3 has 13 residues. V lost 5 bases to trimming and J lost 7 bases; unmatched junction nucleotides: 8. Germline V gene data show CDR1 as SGHRS and CDR2 as YFSETQ. The CDR3 loop is CASRQDRDGEAFF. The CDR3 DNA is TGCGCCAGCAGGCAAGACAGGGATGGTGAAGCTTTCTTT.

The V and J genes are TRBV18 and TRBJ1-2, with 8 bases that match TRBD1. Germline loops: CDR1 KGHSH, CDR2 LQKENI. Germline trimming cut 4 bases from V and 8 bases from J; bases unmatched to any gene: 18. This CDR3 is built from 17 residues. The CDR3 nucleotides read TGTGCCAGCTCACTACAGGGCAGGGGGCCGCCCTTGCGAGGCTACACCTTC. Its protein product is CASSLQGRGPPLRGYTF.

This clone has only one observation. This chain connects TRBV19 to TRBJ1-1; 9 nucleotides match TRBD1. The CDR3 is 16 amino acids. Looked up from germline, CDR1 is LNHDA and CDR2 is SQIVND (reference sequence). The V gene end was trimmed by 4 bases and the J gene end by 2 bases; junction bases not matched to a gene: 8. CDR3 protein: CASSTIQGAGNTEAFF. The CDR3 bases are TGTGCCAGTAGTACTATACAGGGGGCGGGAAACACTGAAGCTTTCTTT.

This chain uses TRBV6-5 with TRBJ1-2; unclear D gene. Per the germline V gene, CDR1 is MNHEY and CDR2 is SVGAGI. The CDR3 runs to 13 residues. Deletions cut 0 bases from V and 8 bases from J, with 10 bases between. The DNA of the CDR3 is TGTGCCAGCAGTTACTCTCGGGGAGACGGCTACACCTTC. Protein product: CASSYSRGDGYTF.

The chain couples TRBV7-2 to TRBJ2-7; D possibly corresponds to TRBD2 (6 bases). The CDR3 is made up of 15 amino acids. V lost 5 bases and J 6 bases, leaving 20 bases between the germline ends. Looked up from germline, CDR1 is SGHTA and CDR2 is FQGNSA. In DNA form, the CDR3 reads TGTGCCAGCAGCCAAAGGGCGGGGCGGTTTCTCGAGCAGTACTTC. It yields the protein CASSQRAGRFLEQYF.

The chain carries TRBV27 and TRBJ2-3; D gene ambiguous. This CDR3 spans 13 amino acids. The germline CDR1 and CDR2 sequences are MNHEY and SMNVEV (reference sequence). Between the trimmed V and J ends, which lost 6 bases and 2 bases, there was a span of 9 bases. CDR3 amino acids: CASSSDTTDTQYF. The CDR3 DNA sequence: TGTGCCAGCAGCTCCGACACCACAGATACGCAGTATTTT.

The CDR3, as DNA: TGTGCCAGCAGCTTGAACAGGGGAAATCAGCCCCAGCATTTT. It specifies CASSLNRGNQPQHF. V is TRBV7-8 and J is TRBJ1-5; 7 nucleotides agree with TRBD1. From germline, CDR1 is SGHVS and CDR2 FQNEAQ. Trimming took 3 bases from V and 4 from J; bases not matched to a gene: 3. This CDR3 comprises 14 residues.

In this sample, this clone is medium-sized (0.01 to 0.1%). V and J are TRBV11-2 and TRBJ1-5, with D perhaps matching TRBD1 (5 bases). The length of the CDR3 is 13 residues. The germline V gene has CDR1 SGHAT and CDR2 FQNNGV. V lost 0 bases, J lost 7 bases, and 7 bases lay in between. The DNA of the CDR3 is TGTGCCAGCAGCTTAGAGGGACTCCAGCCCCAGCATTTT. Protein: CASSLEGLQPQHF.

The chain carries TRBV15 and TRBJ2-1; no firm D call. V was clipped by 6 bases and J by 4 bases, with 13 bases between them. CDR3 length equals 14 residues. Germline-derived CDR1 and CDR2 are LNHNV and YYDKDF (reference sequence). The CDR3 region is CATSGNPSYNEQFF. The CDR3 DNA follows: TGTGCCACCAGTGGCAACCCAAGTTACAATGAGCAGTTCTTC.

The rearrangement uses TRBV5-6 and TRBJ2-1; D may be TRBD2 (6 bases). Trimming removed 6 bases from V and 3 bases from J, with 16 bases in between. CDR3 length: 15 amino acids. Germline CDR1 and CDR2: SGHDT and YYEEEE. The CDR3 region has the DNA TGTGCCAGCACCTCTCCGGGTAGCGGCTACAATGAGCAGTTCTTC. The encoded protein is CASTSPGSGYNEQFF.

The table lists this clone with a count of one. The CDR3 region is CASSLRGGVGYTF. The CDR3 DNA reads TGTGCCAGCAGTTTACGGGGGGGGGTTGGCTACACCTTC. V usage is TRBV27 and J usage is TRBJ1-2; D may be TRBD1 (5 bases). Germline V lookup: CDR1 MNHEY, CDR2 SMNVEV (reference sequence). The CDR3 has 13 amino acids. Deletions cut 2 bases from V and 7 bases from J, with 11 bases between.

The chain combines TRBV7-3 with TRBJ1-3; possible D gene TRBD1, 6 bases. Germline V CDR1 and CDR2: SGHTA, FQGTGA. CDR3 size: 13 residues. The CDR3 DNA follows: TGTGCGGGGGAGGGGGTTTCCGGAAACACCATATATTTT. This encodes CAGEGVSGNTIYF.

This chain links TRBV4-3 with TRBJ1-2, with 9 bases aligning to TRBD1. This CDR3 is 17 amino acids long. Per the germline V gene, CDR1 is LGHNA and CDR2 is YSLEER. With 3 bases clipped from V and 6 bases from J, the junction kept 14 bases outside the gene matches. The CDR3 DNA follows: TGCGCCAGCAGCCAGGACGGGACAGGGAAAGTTAGGGATGGCTACACCTTC. It is translated as CASSQDGTGKVRDGYTF.